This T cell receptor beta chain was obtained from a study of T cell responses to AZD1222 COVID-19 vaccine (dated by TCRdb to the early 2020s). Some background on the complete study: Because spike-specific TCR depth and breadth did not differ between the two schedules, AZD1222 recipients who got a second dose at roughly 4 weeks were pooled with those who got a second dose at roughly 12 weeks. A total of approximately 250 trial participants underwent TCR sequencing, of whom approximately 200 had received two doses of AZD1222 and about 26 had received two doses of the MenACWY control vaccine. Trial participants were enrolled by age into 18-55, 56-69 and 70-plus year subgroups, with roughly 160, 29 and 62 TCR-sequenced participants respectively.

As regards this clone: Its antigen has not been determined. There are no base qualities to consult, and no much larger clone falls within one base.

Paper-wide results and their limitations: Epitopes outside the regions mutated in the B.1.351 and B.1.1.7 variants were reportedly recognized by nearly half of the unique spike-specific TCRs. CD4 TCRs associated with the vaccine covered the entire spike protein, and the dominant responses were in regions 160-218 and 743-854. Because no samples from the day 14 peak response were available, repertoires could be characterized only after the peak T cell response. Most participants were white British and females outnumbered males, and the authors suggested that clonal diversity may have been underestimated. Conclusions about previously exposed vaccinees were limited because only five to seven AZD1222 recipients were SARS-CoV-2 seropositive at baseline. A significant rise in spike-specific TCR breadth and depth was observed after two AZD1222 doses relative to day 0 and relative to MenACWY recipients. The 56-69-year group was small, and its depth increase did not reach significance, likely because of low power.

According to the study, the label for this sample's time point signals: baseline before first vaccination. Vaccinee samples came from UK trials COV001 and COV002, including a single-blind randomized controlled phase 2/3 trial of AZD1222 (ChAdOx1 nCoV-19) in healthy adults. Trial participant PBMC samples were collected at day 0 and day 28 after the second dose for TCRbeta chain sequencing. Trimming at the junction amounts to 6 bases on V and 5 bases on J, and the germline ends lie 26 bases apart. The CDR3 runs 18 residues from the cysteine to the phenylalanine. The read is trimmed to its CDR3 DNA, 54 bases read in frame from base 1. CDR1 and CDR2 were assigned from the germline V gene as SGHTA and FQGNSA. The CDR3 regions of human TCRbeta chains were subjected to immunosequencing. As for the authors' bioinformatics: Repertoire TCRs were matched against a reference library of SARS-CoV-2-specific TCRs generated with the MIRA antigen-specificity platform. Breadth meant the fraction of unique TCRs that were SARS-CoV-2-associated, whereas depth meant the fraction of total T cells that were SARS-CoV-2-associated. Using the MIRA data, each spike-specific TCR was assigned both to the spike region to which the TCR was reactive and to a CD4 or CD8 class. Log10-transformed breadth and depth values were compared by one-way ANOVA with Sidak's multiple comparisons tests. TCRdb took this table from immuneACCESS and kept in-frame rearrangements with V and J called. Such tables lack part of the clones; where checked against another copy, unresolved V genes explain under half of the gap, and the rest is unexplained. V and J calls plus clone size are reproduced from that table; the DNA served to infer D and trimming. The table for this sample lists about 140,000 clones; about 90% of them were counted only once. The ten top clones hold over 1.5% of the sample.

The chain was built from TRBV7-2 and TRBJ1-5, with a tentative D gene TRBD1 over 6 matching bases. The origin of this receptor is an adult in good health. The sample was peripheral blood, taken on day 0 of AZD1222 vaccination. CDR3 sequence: CASSPGVERGLADQPQHF. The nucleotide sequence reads TGTGCCAGCAGTCCAGGGGTCGAGCGGGGTTTAGCAGATCAGCCCCAGCATTTT.